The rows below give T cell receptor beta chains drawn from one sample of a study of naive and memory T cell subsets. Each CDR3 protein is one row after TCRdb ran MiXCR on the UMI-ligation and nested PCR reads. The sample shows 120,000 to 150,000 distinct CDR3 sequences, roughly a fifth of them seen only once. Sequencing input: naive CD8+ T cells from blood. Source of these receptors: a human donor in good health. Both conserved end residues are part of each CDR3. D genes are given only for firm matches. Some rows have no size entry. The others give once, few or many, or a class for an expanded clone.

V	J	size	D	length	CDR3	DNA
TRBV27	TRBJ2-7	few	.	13	CASSFGVFYEQYF	TGTGCCAGCAGTTTCGGGGTATTCTACGAGCAGTACTTC
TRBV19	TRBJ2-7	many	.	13	CASSIGPTYEQYF	TGTGCCAGTAGTATCGGCCCGACCTACGAGCAGTACTTC
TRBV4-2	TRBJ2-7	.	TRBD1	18	CASSHSSGDRGDTYEQYF	TGTGCCAGCAGCCATTCATCAGGGGACAGGGGGGATACCTACGAGCAGTACTTC
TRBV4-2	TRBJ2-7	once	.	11	CASADGYEQYF	TGTGCCAGCGCCGACGGCTACGAGCAGTACTTC
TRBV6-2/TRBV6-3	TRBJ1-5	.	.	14	CASSWGQSGQPQHF	TGTGCCAGCAGTTGGGGTCAGTCGGGTCAGCCCCAGCATTTT
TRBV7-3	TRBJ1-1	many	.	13	CASSLDRNTEAFF	TGTGCCAGCAGCTTGGACAGGAACACTGAAGCTTTCTTT
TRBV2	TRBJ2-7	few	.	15	CASVSTPGTEYKQYF	TGTGCCAGCGTCTCCACCCCCGGGACGGAGTACAAGCAGTACTTC
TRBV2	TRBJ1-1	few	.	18	CASSASTHPGGPNTEAFF	TGTGCCAGCAGTGCTAGTACACACCCCGGAGGGCCGAACACTGAAGCTTTCTTT
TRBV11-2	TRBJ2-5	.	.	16	CASSLFSGARGETQYF	TGTGCCAGCAGCTTGTTTTCGGGGGCGAGGGGAGAGACCCAGTACTTC
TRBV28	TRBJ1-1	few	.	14	CASSLYDGGNEAFF	TGTGCCAGCAGTTTATACGATGGGGGAAATGAAGCTTTCTTT
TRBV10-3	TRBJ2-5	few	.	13	CAISEASLGTQYF	TGTGCCATCAGTGAGGCTAGCCTTGGGACCCAGTACTTC
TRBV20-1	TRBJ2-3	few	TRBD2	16	CSAIGTSGRNTDTQYF	TGCAGTGCTATAGGGACTAGCGGGAGGAACACAGATACGCAGTATTTT
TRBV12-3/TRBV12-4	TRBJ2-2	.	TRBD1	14	CASSLQGAAGELFF	TGTGCCAGCAGCCTCCAGGGGGCTGCCGGGGAGCTGTTTTTT
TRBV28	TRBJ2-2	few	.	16	CASTAPPGVGTGELFF	TGTGCCAGCACAGCACCCCCAGGGGTAGGAACCGGGGAGCTGTTTTTT
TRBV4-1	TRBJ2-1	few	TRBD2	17	CASSQAMGAGGWNEQFF	TGCGCCAGCAGCCAAGCCATGGGGGCGGGAGGGTGGAATGAGCAGTTCTTC
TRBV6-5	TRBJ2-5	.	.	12	CASNGGGETQYF	TGTGCCAGCAATGGAGGGGGAGAGACCCAGTACTTC
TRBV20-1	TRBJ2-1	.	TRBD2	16	CSATSDREGPYNEQFF	TGCAGTGCCACATCGGACCGGGAGGGCCCCTACAATGAGCAGTTCTTC
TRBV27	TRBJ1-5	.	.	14	CASSFVGEAQPQHF	TGTGCCAGCAGTTTTGTGGGGGAGGCTCAGCCCCAGCATTTT
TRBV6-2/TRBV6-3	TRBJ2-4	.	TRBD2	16	CASSSTRTSGKNIQYF	TGTGCCAGCAGTTCCACGCGGACTAGCGGAAAAAACATTCAGTACTTC
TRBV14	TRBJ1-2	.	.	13	CASSQGQSYGYTF	TGTGCCAGCAGCCAAGGACAGAGTTATGGCTACACCTTC
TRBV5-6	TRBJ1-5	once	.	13	CASSLGTGQPQHF	TGTGCCAGCAGCTTGGGGACTGGTCAGCCCCAGCATTTT
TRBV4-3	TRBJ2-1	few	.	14	CASSQGMAGNEQFF	TGCGCCAGCAGCCAAGGTATGGCTGGGAATGAGCAGTTCTTC
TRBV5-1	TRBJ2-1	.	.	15	CASSSLWEGGDEQFF	TGCGCCAGCAGCAGCCTCTGGGAGGGGGGGGATGAGCAGTTCTTC
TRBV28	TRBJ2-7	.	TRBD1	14	CAAVPGQGVYEQYF	TGTGCCGCAGTACCGGGACAGGGGGTTTATGAGCAGTACTTC
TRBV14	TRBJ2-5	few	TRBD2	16	CASSQTTSGNLETQYF	TGTGCCAGCAGCCAAACCACTAGCGGGAATTTAGAGACCCAGTACTTC
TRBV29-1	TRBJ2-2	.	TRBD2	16	CSVEDLAGSNTGELFF	TGCAGCGTTGAGGACTTAGCGGGATCGAACACCGGGGAGCTGTTTTTT
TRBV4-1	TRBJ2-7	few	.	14	CASSRVGRTYEQYF	TGCGCCAGCAGCCGAGTGGGGCGAACCTACGAGCAGTACTTC
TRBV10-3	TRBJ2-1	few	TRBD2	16	CAISESIAGEVNEQFF	TGTGCCATCAGTGAGTCGATTGCGGGAGAGGTCAATGAGCAGTTCTTC
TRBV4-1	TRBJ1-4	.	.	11	CASSQEYELFF	TGCGCCAGCAGCCAAGAATACGAACTGTTTTTT
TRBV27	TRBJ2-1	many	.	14	CASSFGTDFNEQFF	TGTGCCAGCAGTTTTGGGACGGACTTCAATGAGCAGTTCTTC
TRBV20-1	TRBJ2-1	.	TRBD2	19	CSARNPGTSGWNSYNEQFF	TGCAGTGCTAGAAACCCCGGGACTAGCGGGTGGAACTCCTACAATGAGCAGTTCTTC
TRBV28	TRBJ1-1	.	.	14	CASSQISLNTEAFF	TGTGCCAGCAGCCAAATCTCCCTGAACACTGAAGCTTTCTTT
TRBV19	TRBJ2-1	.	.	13	CASSITRGDEQFF	TGTGCCAGTAGTATTACGCGGGGTGATGAGCAGTTCTTC
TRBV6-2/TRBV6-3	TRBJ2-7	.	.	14	CASSYQSVDYEQYF	TGTGCCAGCAGTTACCAGTCCGTAGACTACGAGCAGTACTTC
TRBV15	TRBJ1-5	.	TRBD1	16	CATSSDRDRTNQPQHF	TGTGCCACCAGCAGTGACCGGGACAGAACGAATCAGCCCCAGCATTTT
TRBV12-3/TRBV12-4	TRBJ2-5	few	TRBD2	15	CASSSGTSGSETQYF	TGTGCCAGCAGCTCCGGGACTAGCGGGAGTGAGACCCAGTACTTC
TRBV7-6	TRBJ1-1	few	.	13	CASSSGPNTEAFF	TGTGCCAGCAGCTCAGGGCCGAACACTGAAGCTTTCTTT
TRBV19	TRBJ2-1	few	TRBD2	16	CASSHHAGDSYNEQFF	TGTGCCAGTAGTCACCACGCGGGGGATTCTTACAATGAGCAGTTCTTC
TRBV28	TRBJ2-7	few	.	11	CASSDLGEQYF	TGTGCCAGCAGTGATCTAGGCGAGCAGTACTTC
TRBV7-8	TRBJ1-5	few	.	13	CASSPAGTQPQHF	TGTGCCAGCAGCCCAGCGGGGACCCAGCCCCAGCATTTT
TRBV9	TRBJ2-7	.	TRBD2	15	CASSPASGTTYEQYF	TGTGCCAGCAGCCCAGCTAGCGGGACGACCTACGAGCAGTACTTC
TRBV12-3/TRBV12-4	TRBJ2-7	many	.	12	CASSFSTYEQYF	TGTGCCAGCAGTTTCTCGACCTACGAGCAGTACTTC